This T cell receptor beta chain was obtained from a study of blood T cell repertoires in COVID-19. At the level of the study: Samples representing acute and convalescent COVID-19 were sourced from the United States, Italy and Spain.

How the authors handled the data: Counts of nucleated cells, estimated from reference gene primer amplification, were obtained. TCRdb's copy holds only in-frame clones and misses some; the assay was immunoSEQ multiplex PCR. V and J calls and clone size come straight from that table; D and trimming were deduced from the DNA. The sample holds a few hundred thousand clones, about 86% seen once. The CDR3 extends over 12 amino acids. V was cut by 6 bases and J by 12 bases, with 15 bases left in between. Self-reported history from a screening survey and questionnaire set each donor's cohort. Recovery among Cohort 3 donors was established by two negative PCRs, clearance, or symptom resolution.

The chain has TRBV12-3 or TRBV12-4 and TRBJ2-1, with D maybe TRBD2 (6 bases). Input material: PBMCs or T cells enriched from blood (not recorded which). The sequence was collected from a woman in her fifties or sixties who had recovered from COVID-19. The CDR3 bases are TGTGCCAGCAGACCGACCGGGGGTCTGCAGTTCTTC. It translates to CASRPTGGLQFF.